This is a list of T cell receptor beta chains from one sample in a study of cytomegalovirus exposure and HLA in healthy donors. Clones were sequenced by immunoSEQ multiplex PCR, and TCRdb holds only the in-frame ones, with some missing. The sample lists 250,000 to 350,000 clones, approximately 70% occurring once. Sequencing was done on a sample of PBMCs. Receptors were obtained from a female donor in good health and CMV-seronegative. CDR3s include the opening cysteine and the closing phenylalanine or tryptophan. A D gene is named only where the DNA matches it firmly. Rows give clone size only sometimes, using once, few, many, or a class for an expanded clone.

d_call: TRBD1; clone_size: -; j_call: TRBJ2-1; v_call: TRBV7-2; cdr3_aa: CASSLLGLGGQGGLHEQFF; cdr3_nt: TGTGCCAGCAGCTTACTGGGTCTTGGGGGACAGGGGGGTCTGCATGAGCAGTTCTTC
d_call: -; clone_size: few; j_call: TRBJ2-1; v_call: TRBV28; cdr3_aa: CASRDYVYNEQFF; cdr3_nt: TGTGCCAGCAGGGACTACGTCTACAATGAGCAGTTCTTC
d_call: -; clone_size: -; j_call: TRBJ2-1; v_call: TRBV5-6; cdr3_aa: CASSRSGEQQFF; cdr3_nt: TGTGCCAGCAGCCGGAGTGGCGAACAGCAGTTCTTC
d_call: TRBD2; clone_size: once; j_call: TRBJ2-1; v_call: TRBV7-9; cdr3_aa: CASSLDLAGDREQFF; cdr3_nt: TGTGCCAGCAGCTTAGACCTAGCGGGAGATAGGGAGCAGTTCTTC
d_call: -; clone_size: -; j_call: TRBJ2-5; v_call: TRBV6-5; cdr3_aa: CASSSGYQETQYF; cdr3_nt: TGTGCCAGCAGTTCGGGGTACCAAGAGACCCAGTACTTC
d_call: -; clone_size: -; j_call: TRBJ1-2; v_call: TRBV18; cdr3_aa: CASFGQRRNYGYTF; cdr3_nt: TGTGCCAGCTTCGGACAGAGAAGGAACTATGGCTACACCTTC
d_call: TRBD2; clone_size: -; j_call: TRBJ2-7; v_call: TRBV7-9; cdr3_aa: CASKPSGSSYEQYF; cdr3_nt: TGTGCCAGCAAACCTAGCGGGAGTTCCTACGAGCAGTACTTC
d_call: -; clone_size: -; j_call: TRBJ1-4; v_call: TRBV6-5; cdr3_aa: CASSPGGFGEKLFF; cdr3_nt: TGTGCCAGCAGCCCGGGGGGGTTCGGTGAAAAACTGTTTTTT
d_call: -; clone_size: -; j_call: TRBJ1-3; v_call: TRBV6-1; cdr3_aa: CASSRLSSGNTIYF; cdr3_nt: TGTGCCAGCAGCCGCCTAAGCTCTGGAAACACCATATATTTT
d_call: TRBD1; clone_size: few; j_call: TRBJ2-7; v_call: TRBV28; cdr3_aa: CASSQNVPVQGLLYEQYF; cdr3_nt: TGTGCCAGCAGCCAAAACGTCCCTGTACAGGGGCTACTATACGAGCAGTACTTC
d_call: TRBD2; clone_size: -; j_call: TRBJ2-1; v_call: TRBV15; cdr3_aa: CATSRGVRSSSGRADQFF; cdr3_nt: TGTGCCACCAGCAGAGGTGTGAGATCTAGTAGCGGGAGGGCCGACCAGTTCTTC
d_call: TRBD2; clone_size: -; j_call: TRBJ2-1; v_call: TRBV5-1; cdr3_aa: CASSSLAGVGNEQFF; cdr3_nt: TGCGCCAGCAGCTCACTAGCGGGAGTTGGGAATGAGCAGTTCTTC
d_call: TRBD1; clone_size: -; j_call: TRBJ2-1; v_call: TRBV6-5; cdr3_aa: CASSYFTGGINEQFF; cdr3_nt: TGTGCCAGCAGTTATTTTACAGGGGGAATCAACGAGCAGTTCTTC
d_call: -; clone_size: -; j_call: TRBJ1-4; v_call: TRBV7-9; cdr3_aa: CASSPAGLNEKLFF; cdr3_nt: TGTGCCAGCAGCCCAGCAGGGCTCAATGAAAAACTGTTTTTT
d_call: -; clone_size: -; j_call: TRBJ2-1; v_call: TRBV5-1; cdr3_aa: CASSEDMGNEQFF; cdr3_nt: TGCGCCAGCAGCGAGGACATGGGCAATGAGCAGTTCTTC
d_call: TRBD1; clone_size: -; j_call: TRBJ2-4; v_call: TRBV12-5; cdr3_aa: CASGLVDRGLAKNIQYF; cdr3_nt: TGTGCTAGTGGTTTGGTCGACAGGGGCCTAGCCAAAAACATTCAGTACTTC
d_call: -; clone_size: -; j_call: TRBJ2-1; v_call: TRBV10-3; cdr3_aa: CAISSVVGNSYNEQFF; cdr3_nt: TGTGCCATCAGTAGCGTAGTCGGGAACTCCTACAATGAGCAGTTCTTC
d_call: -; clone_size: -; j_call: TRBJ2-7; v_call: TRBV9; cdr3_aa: CASSVEWQNYEQYF; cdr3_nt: TGTGCCAGCAGCGTAGAATGGCAGAACTACGAGCAGTACTTC
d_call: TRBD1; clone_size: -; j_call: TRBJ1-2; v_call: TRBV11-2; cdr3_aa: CASSTPGGVGGYTF; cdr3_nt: TGTGCCAGCAGCACCCCAGGGGGCGTGGGCGGCTACACCTTC
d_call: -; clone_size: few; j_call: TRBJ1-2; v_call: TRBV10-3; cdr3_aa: CAIGLNYGYTF; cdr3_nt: TGTGCCATCGGACTGAACTATGGCTACACCTTC
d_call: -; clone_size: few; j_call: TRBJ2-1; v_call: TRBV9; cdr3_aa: CASSVGSGSAYNEQFF; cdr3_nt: TGTGCCAGCAGCGTAGGAAGTGGGAGCGCCTACAATGAGCAGTTCTTC
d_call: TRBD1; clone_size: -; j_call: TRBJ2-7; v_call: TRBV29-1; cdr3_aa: CSVETGQGSYEQYF; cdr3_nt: TGCAGCGTTGAGACGGGACAGGGTTCCTACGAGCAGTACTTC
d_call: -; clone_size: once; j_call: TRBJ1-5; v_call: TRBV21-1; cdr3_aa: CASAPRGRTQPQHF; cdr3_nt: TGTGCCAGCGCACCCAGGGGGCGAACACAGCCCCAGCATTTT
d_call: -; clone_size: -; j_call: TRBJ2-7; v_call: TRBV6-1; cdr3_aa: CASRAVGGEYEQYF; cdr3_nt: TGTGCCAGCAGAGCCGTAGGTGGAGAATACGAGCAGTACTTC
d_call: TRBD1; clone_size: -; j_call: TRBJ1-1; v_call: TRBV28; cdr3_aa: CASSGGTGNTEAFF; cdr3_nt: TGTGCCAGCAGTGGCGGGACAGGGAACACTGAAGCTTTCTTT
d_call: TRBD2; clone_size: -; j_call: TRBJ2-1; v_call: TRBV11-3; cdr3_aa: CASSLPPRLAAAYNEQFF; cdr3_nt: TGTGCCAGCAGCTTACCCCCCAGACTAGCAGCGGCCTACAATGAGCAGTTCTTC
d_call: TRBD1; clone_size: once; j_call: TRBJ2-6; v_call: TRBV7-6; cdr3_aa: CASSLALGQDAGANVLTF; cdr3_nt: TGTGCCAGCAGCTTAGCCCTCGGACAGGACGCTGGGGCCAACGTCCTGACTTTC
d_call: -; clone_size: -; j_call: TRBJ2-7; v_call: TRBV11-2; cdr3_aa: CASSLDRYEQYF; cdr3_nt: TGTGCCAGCAGCTTAGACCGTTACGAGCAGTACTTC
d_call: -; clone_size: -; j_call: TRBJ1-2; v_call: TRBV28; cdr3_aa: CASSLEQTNYGYTF; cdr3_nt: TGTGCCAGCAGTTTAGAGCAAACTAACTATGGCTACACCTTC